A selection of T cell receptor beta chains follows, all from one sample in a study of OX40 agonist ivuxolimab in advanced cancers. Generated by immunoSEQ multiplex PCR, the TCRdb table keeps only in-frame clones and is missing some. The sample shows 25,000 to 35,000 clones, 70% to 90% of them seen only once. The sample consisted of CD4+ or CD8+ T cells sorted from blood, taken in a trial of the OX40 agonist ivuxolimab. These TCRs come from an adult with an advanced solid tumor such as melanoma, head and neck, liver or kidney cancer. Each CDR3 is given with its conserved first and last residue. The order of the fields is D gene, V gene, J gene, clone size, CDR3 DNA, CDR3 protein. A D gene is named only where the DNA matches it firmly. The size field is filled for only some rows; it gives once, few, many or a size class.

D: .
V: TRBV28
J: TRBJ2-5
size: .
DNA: TGTGCCAGCAGTTTCCGGGACTCCGGGGTTGTGACCCAGTACTTC
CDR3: CASSFRDSGVVTQYF

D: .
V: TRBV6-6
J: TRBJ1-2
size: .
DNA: TGTGCCACCGCTATTATTGGGGGCGATTATGGCTACACCTTC
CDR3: CATAIIGGDYGYTF

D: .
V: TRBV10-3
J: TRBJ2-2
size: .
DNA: TGTGCCATCGATCGCGGGACCGGGGAGCTGTTTTTT
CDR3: CAIDRGTGELFF

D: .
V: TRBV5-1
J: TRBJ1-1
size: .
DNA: TGCGTCAGCAGCCATGGACCCACTGAAGCTTTCTTT
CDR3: CVSSHGPTEAFF

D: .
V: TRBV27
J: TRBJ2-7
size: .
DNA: TGTGCCAGCAGTTTATGGGGGGGGCCCACCTACGAGCAGTACTTC
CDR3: CASSLWGGPTYEQYF

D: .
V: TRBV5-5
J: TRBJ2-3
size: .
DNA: TGTGCCAGCAGGAGACCCATCACAGATACGCAGTATTTT
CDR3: CASRRPITDTQYF

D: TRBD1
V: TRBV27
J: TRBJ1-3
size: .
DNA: TGTGCCAGCAGCTCGGACAGGGAAGGGAACACCATATATTTT
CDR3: CASSSDREGNTIYF

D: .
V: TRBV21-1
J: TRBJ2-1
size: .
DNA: TGTGCCAGCAGCAAAGGGACTAGCGGGAGTAATGAGCAGTTCTTC
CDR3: CASSKGTSGSNEQFF

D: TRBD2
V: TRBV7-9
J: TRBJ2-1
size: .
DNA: TGTGCCAGCAGCTTAAGCGGGGGCTCCTACAATGAGCAGTTCTTC
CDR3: CASSLSGGSYNEQFF

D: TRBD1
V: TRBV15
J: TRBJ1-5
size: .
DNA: TGTGCCACCAGCAGAGATAGCGGAACAGGGGTAGGCAATCAGCCCCAGCATTTT
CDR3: CATSRDSGTGVGNQPQHF

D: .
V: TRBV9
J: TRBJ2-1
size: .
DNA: TGTGCCAGCAGCGTATGGGGGTACAATGAGCAGTTCTTC
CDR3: CASSVWGYNEQFF

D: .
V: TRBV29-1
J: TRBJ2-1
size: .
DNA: TGCAGCGTTGAAGATACCCAAGTAGGCAATGAGCAGTTCTTC
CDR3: CSVEDTQVGNEQFF

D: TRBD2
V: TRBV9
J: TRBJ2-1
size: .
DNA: TGTGCCAGCAGCCCCACGAGGGACTACCTCTACAATGAGCAGTTCTTC
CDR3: CASSPTRDYLYNEQFF

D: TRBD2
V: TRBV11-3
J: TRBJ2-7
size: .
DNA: TGTGCCAGCAGCCCCGGGACTAGTCCCTACGAGCAGTACTTC
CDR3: CASSPGTSPYEQYF

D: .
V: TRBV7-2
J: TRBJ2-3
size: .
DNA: TGTGCCAGCAGCGTCGATTTCACTGGAGATACGCAGTATTTT
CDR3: CASSVDFTGDTQYF

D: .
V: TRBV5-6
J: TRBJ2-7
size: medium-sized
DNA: TGTGCCAGCAGCTTCGGCAGAGGCTACGAGCAGTACTTC
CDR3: CASSFGRGYEQYF

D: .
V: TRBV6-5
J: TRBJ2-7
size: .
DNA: TGTGCCAGCATCCTGAGTTACTCTTCCGAGCAGTACTTC
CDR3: CASILSYSSEQYF

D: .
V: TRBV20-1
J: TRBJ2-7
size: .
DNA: TGCAGTGCGGGCAGGGGAAACGAGCAGTACTTC
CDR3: CSAGRGNEQYF

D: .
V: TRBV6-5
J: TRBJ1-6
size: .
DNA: TGTGCCAGCAGTTCCTGGACAGTCTCTTATTCACCCCTCCACTTT
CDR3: CASSSWTVSYSPLHF

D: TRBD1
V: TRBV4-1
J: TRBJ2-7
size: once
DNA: TGCGCCAGCAGCCACAGGACAGGGGTGACCTACGAGCAGTACTTC
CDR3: CASSHRTGVTYEQYF

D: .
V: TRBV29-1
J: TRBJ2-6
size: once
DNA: TGCAGCGGAGTCTCTGGGGCCAACGTCCTGACTTTC
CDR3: CSGVSGANVLTF

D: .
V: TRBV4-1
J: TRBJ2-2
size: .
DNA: TGCGCCAGCAGCCAAGAGTTAACAGCGAGGAACACCGGGGAGCTGTTTTTT
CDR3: CASSQELTARNTGELFF

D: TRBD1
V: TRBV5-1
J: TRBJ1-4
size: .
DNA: TGCGCCAGCAGCGTAAATCCTGTGGGACAGGGGTACGCTAATGAAAAACTGTTTTTT
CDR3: CASSVNPVGQGYANEKLFF

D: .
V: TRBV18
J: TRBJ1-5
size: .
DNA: TGTGCCAGCTCACCAACGCGGACAGAGAACAATCAGCCCCAGCATTTT
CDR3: CASSPTRTENNQPQHF

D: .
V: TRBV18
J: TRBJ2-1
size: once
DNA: TGTGCCAGCTCACCACCGACGGGGAGCTCCTACAATGAGCAGTTCTTC
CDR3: CASSPPTGSSYNEQFF

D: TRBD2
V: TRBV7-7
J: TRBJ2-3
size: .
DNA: TGTGCTAGCAGCCCCAGACTAGCCAGCACAGATACGCAGTATTTT
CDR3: CASSPRLASTDTQYF

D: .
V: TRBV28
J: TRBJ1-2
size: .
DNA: TGTGCCAGCAGTTTAATTGAACACTCCTATGGCTACACCTTC
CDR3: CASSLIEHSYGYTF

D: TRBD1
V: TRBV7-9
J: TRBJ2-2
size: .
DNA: TGTGCCAGCAGCTTGTGGACAGGGGTTGGCGGGGAGCTGTTTTTT
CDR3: CASSLWTGVGGELFF

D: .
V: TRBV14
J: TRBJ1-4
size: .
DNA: TGTGCCAGCAGCCAACTAGAGGGGCAAACTAATGAAAAACTGTTTTTT
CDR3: CASSQLEGQTNEKLFF

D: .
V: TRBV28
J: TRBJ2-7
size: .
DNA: TGTGCCAGCAGTTTAGCTATCCGGGCCGACTACGAGCAGTACTTC
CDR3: CASSLAIRADYEQYF

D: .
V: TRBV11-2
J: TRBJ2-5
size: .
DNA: TGTGCCAGCAGCTTTATTCAAGAGACCCAGTACTTC
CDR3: CASSFIQETQYF

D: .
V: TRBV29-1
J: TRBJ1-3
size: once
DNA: TGCAGCGTTGAACCCGGACGGGACCGAAACACCATATATTTT
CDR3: CSVEPGRDRNTIYF

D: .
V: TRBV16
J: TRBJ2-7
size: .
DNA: TGTGCCAGCAGCCAATTTTCTGTCAGGAACGAGCAGTACTTC
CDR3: CASSQFSVRNEQYF

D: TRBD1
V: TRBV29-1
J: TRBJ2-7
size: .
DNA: TGCAGCGCCCGGACAGGGGGAAGGTACGAGCAGTACTTC
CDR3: CSARTGGRYEQYF

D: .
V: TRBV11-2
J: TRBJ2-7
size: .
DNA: TGTGCCAGCAGCCAGGACGAGGAGCAGTACTTC
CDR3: CASSQDEEQYF

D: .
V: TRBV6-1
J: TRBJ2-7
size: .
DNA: TGTGCCAGCATTCATACGGGGAGGGAGCAGTACTTC
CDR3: CASIHTGREQYF

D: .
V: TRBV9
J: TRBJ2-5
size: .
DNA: TGTGCCAGCGGACGGGAGACCCAGTACTTC
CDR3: CASGRETQYF

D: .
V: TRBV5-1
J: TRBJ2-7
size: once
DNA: TGCGCCAGCAGCTCCTTCCGGACGGATCTTTCCTACGAGCAGTACTTC
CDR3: CASSSFRTDLSYEQYF

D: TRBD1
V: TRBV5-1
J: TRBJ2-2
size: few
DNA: TGCGCCAGCAGCTTCGGACAGGCAAACACCGGGGAGCTGTTTTTT
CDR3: CASSFGQANTGELFF

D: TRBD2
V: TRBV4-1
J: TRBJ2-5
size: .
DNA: TGCGCCAGCAGCCGGGACCGGGACTACCTCCGAGAGACCCAGTACTTC
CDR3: CASSRDRDYLRETQYF